This entry lists 15 T cell receptor beta chains sequenced from one sample in a study of OX40 agonist ivuxolimab in advanced cancers. Some clones are missing from TCRdb's copy, which holds only in-frame ones; the method was immunoSEQ multiplex PCR. Of approximately 62,000 clones in the sample, 80% to 90% were seen once. The material sequenced was CD4+ or CD8+ T cells sorted from blood, taken in a trial of the OX40 agonist ivuxolimab. The receptors were gathered from an adult with an advanced solid tumor such as melanoma, head and neck, liver or kidney cancer.

V usage is TRBV19 and J usage is TRBJ2-2; D is possibly TRBD1 (5 bases). V lost 3 bases and J lost 6, with 14 bases in between. This CDR3 has 15 amino acids. Germline-derived CDR1 and CDR2 are LNHDA and SQIVND (reference sequence). CDR3 residues: CASSITRASPGELFF. The CDR3 nucleotides read TGTGCCAGTAGTATTACCAGGGCATCCCCCGGGGAGCTGTTTTTT.

J is TRBJ2-1 and V is TRBV6-5; either TRBD1 or TRBD2 may fit D (7 bases each). The CDR3 contains 15 residues. Germline CDR1 is MNHEY and CDR2 is SVGAGI. V was trimmed by 5 bases and J by 8 bases, leaving 19 bases between them. The CDR3 reads CASSQRDSTVDEQFF. CDR3 DNA sequence: TGTGCCAGCAGTCAGCGGGACAGTACAGTCGATGAGCAGTTCTTC.

The chain is built from TRBV28 and TRBJ2-2; 7 bases line up with TRBD2. CDR3 length equals 15 residues. In germline, CDR1 is MDHEN, CDR2 SYDVKM. Germline trimming cut 2 bases from V and 5 bases from J; bases unmatched to any gene: 5. The CDR3 sequence is CASSLNGRLTGELFF. The CDR3 bases are TGTGCCAGCAGTTTAAACGGGAGGCTAACCGGGGAGCTGTTTTTT.

Here the CDR3 DNA reads TGTGCCAGCAGCTTAGGAGCAGGGGATTATGTCGGGGAGCTGTTTTTT. The encoded protein is CASSLGAGDYVGELFF. V and J are TRBV7-9 and TRBJ2-2; weak D call: TRBD1 (6 bases). Germline-derived CDR1 and CDR2 are SEHNR and FQNEAQ (reference sequence). CDR3 length equals 16 residues. The ends were cut back, 1 base at V and 7 bases at J, with 16 bases in the middle.

For the CDR3, the DNA is TGTGCCAGCAGCCCGTTTTCACCTGAGGTCTTGAACACCGGGGAGCTGTTTTTT. This sequence encodes CASSPFSPEVLNTGELFF. The rearrangement uses TRBV9 and TRBJ2-2, with D hard to call. The CDR3 covers 18 residues. The germline V and J ends were trimmed by 4 bases and 1 base, with 20 bases remaining between them. The V gene's germline CDR1 is SGDLS and CDR2 YYNGEE. Full variable domain (outside the CDR3, taken from reference TRBV9 and TRBJ2-2): DSGVTQTPKHLITATGQRVTLRCSPRSGDLSVYWYQQSLDQGLQFLIQYYNGEERAKGNILERFSAQQFPDLHSELNLSSLELGDSALYFCASSPFSPEVLNTGELFFGEGSRLTVL.

The genes are TRBV11-2 and TRBJ2-2; D is unresolved. The CDR3 covers 11 residues. The germline V and J ends were trimmed by 5 bases and 6 bases, with 4 bases remaining between them. Germline lookup yields CDR1 SGHAT and CDR2 FQNNGV. Written as DNA, the CDR3 is TGTGCCAGCAGCCTCGCCGGGGAGCTGTTTTTT. This sequence encodes CASSLAGELFF.

This clone appeared a few times. V gene TRBV9 combines with J gene TRBJ2-3, with 8 bases fitting TRBD2. After removal of 4 bases from V and 3 bases from J, the junction contained 7 bases not matched to a gene. The CDR3 length is 15 residues. Germline CDR1 SGDLS, CDR2 YYNGEE. The CDR3 nucleotides read TGTGCCAGCAGCACAAGCGGGAGTGAGACAGATACGCAGTATTTT. Residues: CASSTSGSETDTQYF.

The V and J genes are TRBV2 and TRBJ1-1; 7 bases are shared with TRBD1. V lost 6 bases and J lost 1; bases outside the gene matches: 2. This CDR3 spans 13 amino acids. Germline V gene data show CDR1 as SNHLY and CDR2 as FYNNEI. CDR3 in DNA: TGTGCCAGCAGGACAGGGTCGAACACTGAAGCTTTCTTT. Amino acid sequence: CASRTGSNTEAFF.

The chain employs TRBV25-1 and TRBJ2-1; a possible D gene is TRBD2 (6 bases). The length of the CDR3 is 13 residues. The germline V gene has CDR1 MGHDK and CDR2 SYGVNS. Trimming shortened V by 4 bases and J by 7 bases, and 11 bases separated the two germline ends. The CDR3 protein is CASSGPGLNEQFF. In DNA form, the CDR3 reads TGTGCCAGCAGTGGCCCAGGACTAAATGAGCAGTTCTTC. The full variable domain, in which reference TRBV25-1 and TRBJ2-1 provide the parts outside the CDR3, is EADIYQTPRYLVIGTGKKITLECSQTMGHDKMYWYQQDPGMELHLIHYSYGVNSTEKGDLSSESTVSRIRTEHFPLTLESARPSHTSQYLCASSGPGLNEQFFGPGTRLTVL.

This rearrangement joins TRBV29-1 to TRBJ1-2; the match to TRBD1 covers 7 bases. Trimming at V came to 6 bases and at J to 4 bases, leaving 8 bases not matched to a gene. CDR3 length equals 13 residues. Germline V gene sequence: CDR1 SQVTM, CDR2 ANQGSEA. CDR3 bases: TGCAGCGTCCCGACAGGGTATCGCTATGGCTACACCTTC. Encoded protein: CSVPTGYRYGYTF.

A single count supports this clone. The V call is TRBV2, the J call TRBJ2-2, with D possibly TRBD1 on 7 matching bases. The CDR3 consists of 15 residues. Per germline, CDR1 SNHLY and CDR2 FYNNEI. V dropped 1 base and J dropped 4 bases, with 10 bases sitting between them. In DNA form, the CDR3 reads TGTGCCAGCAGTGAAGGACAGGGAGGCACCGGGGAGCTGTTTTTT. Translation: CASSEGQGGTGELFF.

A single count supports this clone. This rearrangement joins TRBV5-6 to TRBJ1-5, with D maybe TRBD1 (5 bases). V was cut by 4 bases and J by 2 bases, with 10 bases left in between. Germline V gene data show CDR1 as SGHDT and CDR2 as YYEEEE. This CDR3 has 14 residues. The CDR3 nucleotides read TGTGCCAGCAGCCAAACGGGGGGCAATCAGCCCCAGCATTTT. Translated, it gives CASSQTGGNQPQHF.

The CDR3 loop reads CASSEHGEGGYTF. The CDR3 nucleotides read TGTGCCAGCAGCGAACACGGCGAGGGGGGCTACACCTTC. The chain uses TRBV9 and TRBJ1-2; D may be TRBD1 (5 bases). The CDR3 is 13 residues long. Germline assignment: CDR1 SGDLS and CDR2 YYNGEE. Between the trimmed V and J ends, which lost 3 bases and 8 bases, there was a span of 14 bases.

The chain links TRBV10-2 to TRBJ1-2, with no clear D. Germline CDR1 is WSHSY and CDR2 is SAAADI. Between the trimmed V and J ends, which lost 5 bases and 8 bases, there was a span of 12 bases. There are 12 residues in the CDR3. The CDR3 sequence is CASSPHSEGYTF. The CDR3 coding sequence is TGCGCCAGCAGTCCCCATAGTGAGGGCTACACCTTC.

The chain couples TRBV28 to TRBJ1-1, with 8 bases aligning to TRBD1. Losses at the gene ends were 5 bases for V and 3 bases for J; bases not matched to a gene: 5. This CDR3 contains 14 residues. Germline values: CDR1 MDHEN, CDR2 SYDVKM. This chain's CDR3 is CASSPTGGYTEAFF. The CDR3 region has the DNA TGTGCCAGCAGTCCAACAGGGGGATACACTGAAGCTTTCTTT.